The next 32 T cell receptor beta chains were all read from a single sample in a study of T cells in Graves' hyperthyroidism and ophthalmopathy (dated by TCRdb to 2018 to 2020). The library was prepared using multiplex PCR. The run used an Illumina HiSeq 2000. Amplification of TCR beta CDR3 regions was carried out from RNA transcripts. A first-round RT-PCR of the TCR CDR3 used the HTBI primer set with the Qiagen OneStep RT-PCR kit. The public reads were quality trimmed at Q25 with fastp and then assembled into clones with MiXCR by TCRdb, keeping productive beta chains. CDR3 protein sequences are deduplicated, and each keeps its most common genes and DNA. In all, the sample holds about 300,000 distinct CDR3 sequences, and 12% to 15% of those were seen once. The biggest ten clones account for around 8% of the sample. Sequenced sample: blood. The receptor set was obtained from a woman in her thirties or forties with Graves' hyperthyroidism.

This clonotype was seen many times. The rearrangement joins TRBV19 to TRBJ2-5; 8 bases align to TRBD1. The CDR3 covers 16 residues. Trimming removed 4 bases from V and 0 bases from J; junction bases left unmatched: 7. Germline V gene sequence: CDR1 LNHDA, CDR2 SQIVND (reference sequence). The DNA for the CDR3 is TGTGCCAGTAGTAGGAGACGGACAGGGAACCAAGAGACCCAGTACTTC. Amino acid sequence: CASSRRRTGNQETQYF.

This clonotype has at least ten counts. V is TRBV2 and J is TRBJ2-7; TRBD1 matches 9 bases. The CDR3 consists of 17 residues. V was clipped by 6 bases and J by 3 bases; unmatched bases: 15. CDR1 is SNHLY and CDR2 is FYNNEI in the germline V gene. CDR3 sequence: CASRDMIGQGTLYEQYF. CDR3 sequence (DNA): TGTGCCAGCAGGGACATGATCGGACAGGGGACACTCTACGAGCAGTACTTC.

This clonotype was seen at least ten times. The chain links TRBV28 to TRBJ2-7, with a possible D match to TRBD1 (6 bases). The CDR3 contains 15 residues. Germline V lookup: CDR1 MDHEN, CDR2 SYDVKM. Trimming stripped 6 bases from V and 2 bases from J, with 17 bases between. CDR3 loop: CASSQRDRHTYEQYF. The CDR3 nucleotides are TGTGCCAGCAGCCAACGCGACAGGCATACCTACGAGCAGTACTTC.

This clonotype was seen ten or more times. This rearrangement joins TRBV5-1 to TRBJ1-2; D is undetermined. V was clipped by 0 bases and J by 5 bases, with 11 bases between them. This CDR3 contains 14 residues. Germline V gene data show CDR1 as SGHRS and CDR2 as YFSETQ. CDR3 sequence: CASSLGPEGYGYTF. CDR3 nucleotides: TGCGCCAGCAGCTTGGGACCGGAGGGATATGGCTACACCTTC.

This clonotype was detected only a few times. Here the CDR3 DNA reads TGCAGTGCTACTAGCGGGAGGGCCTACGTGGAGAATGAGCAGTTCTTC. Amino acid sequence: CSATSGRAYVENEQFF. The genes are TRBV20-1 and TRBJ2-1; 12 nucleotides match TRBD2. CDR1 is DFQATT and CDR2 is SNEGSKA in the germline V gene (reference sequence). V shed 4 bases and J 7 bases; nucleotides not matched to a gene: 11. This CDR3 has 16 residues.

This clonotype appeared many times. The V gene is TRBV28, the J gene TRBJ2-7, with 7 bases fitting TRBD2. Germline V gives CDR1 MDHEN, CDR2 SYDVKM. The CDR3 is 13 residues long. Trimming at V came to 6 bases and at J to 0 bases, leaving 2 bases not matched to a gene. CDR3: CASRAGFSYEQYF. For the CDR3, the DNA is TGTGCCAGCAGAGCGGGGTTCTCCTACGAGCAGTACTTC. The whole variable domain, filled in from reference TRBV28 and TRBJ2-7, reads DVKVTQSSRYLVKRTGEKVFLECVQDMDHENMFWYRQDPGLGLRLIYFSYDVKMKEKGDIPEGYSVSREKKERFSLILESASTNQTSMYLCASRAGFSYEQYFGPGTRLTVT.

This clonotype occurred many times. The chain links TRBV30 to TRBJ1-3; 7 bases match TRBD1. The trim removed 4 bases at V and 12 bases at J, leaving 6 bases unmatched. CDR1 is GTSNPN and CDR2 is SVGIG in the germline V gene (reference sequence). The CDR3 extends over 11 amino acids. The CDR3 is CAWIDRVVIYF. The CDR3 coding sequence is TGTGCCTGGATCGACAGGGTCGTCATATATTTT.

V is TRBV15 and J is TRBJ1-1; perhaps TRBD1 as D (5 bases). The germline V and J ends were trimmed by 0 bases and 5 bases, with 19 bases remaining between them. Germline lookup yields CDR1 LNHNV and CDR2 YYDKDF (reference sequence). The CDR3 sequence is 17 residues long. CDR3 amino acids: CATSREEMGLPGTEAFF. The CDR3 DNA reads as TGTGCCACCAGCAGAGAGGAAATGGGACTCCCGGGGACTGAAGCTTTCTTT.

The V call is TRBV15, the J call TRBJ2-1, with D tentatively TRBD2 (5 bases). The V end was cut by 2 bases, the J end by 7 bases, with 15 bases between. CDR1 is LNHNV and CDR2 is YYDKDF in the germline V gene (reference sequence). CDR3 size: 15 residues. Written as DNA, the CDR3 is TGTGCCACCAGCAGATCCCTCGGGATGGTTAATGAGCAGTTCTTC. This encodes CATSRSLGMVNEQFF.

Judged by abundance, this clonotype is medium-sized. This chain uses TRBV7-9 with TRBJ2-7; TRBD2 agrees at 11 bases. V lost 4 bases to trimming and J lost 7 bases; unmatched junction nucleotides: 6. Germline lookup yields CDR1 SEHNR and CDR2 FQNEAQ (reference sequence). The CDR3 covers 14 residues. CDR3 sequence: CASSSTSGVEEQYF. The CDR3 DNA reads as TGTGCCAGCAGCTCGACTAGCGGGGTGGAGGAGCAGTACTTC.

Points on this clonotype: A clone one base away is much larger, so this may be a read error. The rearrangement uses TRBV27 and TRBJ2-1; D assignment may be TRBD1 or TRBD2 (5 bases each). The V end lost 2 bases, the J end lost 8 bases, and 16 bases lay between the germline ends. CDR1 and CDR2 (germline): MNHEY, SMNVEV (reference sequence). The CDR3 is 15 residues long. CDR3 residues: CASSLGTQPRHEQFF. The CDR3 DNA sequence: TGTGCCAGCAGTTTAGGGACCCAGCCTCGGCATGAGCAGTTCTTC.

The chain couples TRBV10-3 to TRBJ1-6; D unclear. Germline V gives CDR1 ENHRY, CDR2 SYGVKD. The V end was cut by 5 bases, the J end by 7 bases, with 6 bases between. This CDR3 has 12 amino acids. DNA of the CDR3: TGTGCCATCAGTTCAGCGAATTCACCCCTCCACTTT. Translating gives CAISSANSPLHF.

Concerning this clonotype: Since a much larger clone is just one base distant, this may be a read error. V gene TRBV7-2 combines with J gene TRBJ2-7; D perhaps matches TRBD1 (6 bases). The CDR3 has 13 residues. Germline CDR1 SGHTA, CDR2 FQGNSA. With 8 bases removed from V and 3 bases from J, the gap between germline ends came to 14 bases. The CDR3, as DNA: TGTGCCAGCGGCATCCAACAGGGCTACGAGCAGTACTTC. Its protein is CASGIQQGYEQYF.

This CDR3 is CASSPQTGFQYF. The CDR3 bases are TGTGCCAGCAGCCCGCAGACAGGTTTTCAGTACTTC. The rearrangement joins TRBV7-9 to TRBJ2-4, with a tentative D call TRBD1 (6 bases). V lost 5 bases and J 11 bases, leaving 13 bases between the germline ends. Germline CDR1 reads SEHNR; CDR2 reads FQNEAQ (reference sequence). The CDR3 consists of 12 residues. Full variable domain (missing parts from reference TRBV7-9 and TRBJ2-4): DTGVSQNPRHKITKRGQNVTFRCDPISEHNRLYWYRQTLGQGPEFLTYFQNEAQLEKSRLLSDRFSAERPKGSFSTLEIQRTEQGDSAMYLCASSPQTGFQYFGAGTRLSVL.

This clonotype was counted only a few times. The rearrangement uses TRBV19 and TRBJ2-7; either TRBD1 or TRBD2 may fit D (6 bases each). The V end lost 3 bases, the J end lost 3 bases, and 15 bases lay between the germline ends. The CDR3 covers 15 residues. The V gene's germline CDR1 is LNHDA and CDR2 SQIVND (reference sequence). CDR3 coding DNA: TGTGCCAGTAGTATTGGGGGCGCGGGGTTCTACGAGCAGTACTTC. Translated: CASSIGGAGFYEQYF.

This clonotype was recorded many times. The V gene is TRBV3-1, the J gene TRBJ1-2; tentative D call: TRBD1 (6 bases). Per germline, CDR1 LGHDT and CDR2 YNNKEL (reference sequence). The ends were cut back, 3 bases at V and 8 bases at J, with 7 bases in the middle. CDR3 length equals 11 residues. The CDR3 DNA reads TGTGCCAGCAGCCACAGGGGAGGCTACACCTTC. It yields the protein CASSHRGGYTF.

This clonotype was seen ten or more times. The chain carries TRBV18 and TRBJ1-1; D may be TRBD1 (5 bases). V was shortened by 6 bases and J by 4 bases, with 15 bases between the two germline ends. CDR1 and CDR2 (germline): KGHSH, LQKENI. This CDR3 is 14 amino acids long. CDR3: CASSPLGGSTEAFF. The DNA of the CDR3 is TGTGCCAGCTCGCCTCTTGGGGGGAGCACTGAAGCTTTCTTT.

This clonotype has a count of ten or more. The genes are TRBV12-3 or TRBV12-4 and TRBJ2-1, with D possibly matching TRBD1 (6 bases). CDR3 length: 15 amino acids. With 3 bases removed from V and 7 bases from J, the gap between germline ends came to 16 bases. CDR3 region: CASSFFGGAGNEQFF. The CDR3 DNA reads as TGTGCCAGCAGTTTCTTTGGGGGCGCTGGGAATGAGCAGTTCTTC.

This clonotype was seen ten or more times. CDR3 in amino acids: CSAMVGNSNQPQHF. CDR3 sequence (DNA): TGCAGTGCTATGGTGGGTAATAGCAATCAGCCCCAGCATTTT. The rearrangement links TRBV20-1 to TRBJ1-5; D unclear. The germline V gene has CDR1 DFQATT and CDR2 SNEGSKA (reference sequence). CDR3 length equals 14 residues. The V and J ends lost 4 bases and 0 bases respectively, with 10 bases between them.

In this sample, this clonotype turned up a few times. The CDR3 region is CSARLRGLANYLGEQFF. The CDR3 DNA sequence: TGCAGTGCTAGACTACGAGGACTAGCGAACTACCTCGGTGAGCAGTTCTTC. The chain combines TRBV20-1 with TRBJ2-1, with 9 bases that match TRBD2. V trimming: 2 bases; J trimming: 9 bases; junction bases outside the gene matches: 17. CDR3 size: 17 residues. Germline V CDR1 and CDR2: DFQATT, SNEGSKA (reference sequence).

Ten or more counts support this clonotype. This chain connects TRBV27 to TRBJ1-5; possibly TRBD1 for D (5 bases). The CDR3 length is 14 residues. The germline CDR1 and CDR2 sequences are MNHEY and SMNVEV (reference sequence). V lost 6 bases, J lost 5 bases, and 14 bases lay in between. CDR3 protein: CASSPRQIDQPQHF. The CDR3 nucleotides read TGTGCCAGCAGCCCCCGACAGATAGATCAGCCCCAGCATTTT.

This clonotype has ten or more counts. V usage is TRBV12-3 or TRBV12-4 and J usage is TRBJ1-5; D remains unclear. The CDR3 length is 15 residues. The V gene lost 6 bases and the J gene lost 7 bases, with 19 bases spanning the gap. CDR3 sequence reads: CASSPVAGSWQPQHF. The CDR3 nucleotides are TGTGCCAGCAGCCCTGTGGCGGGGTCTTGGCAGCCCCAGCATTTT.

This clonotype occurred a few times. At one of its ends the junction is not consistent with the germline gene, which may arise from a read error. The rearrangement uses TRBV7-7 and TRBJ2-3, with D perhaps TRBD1 (6 bases). This CDR3 comprises 15 residues. In germline, CDR1 is SSHAT, CDR2 FNYEAQ (reference sequence). The CDR3 nucleotides are TGTGCTAGCAGACGACAGGATAGGGGCACAGATACGCAGTATTTT. As protein: CASRRQDRGTDTQYF.

This clonotype has a count of ten or more. The gene calls are TRBV5-6 and TRBJ1-1; the match to TRBD1 covers 9 bases. The CDR3 covers 14 residues. V gave up 0 bases and J gave up 4 bases; unmatched junction bases: 1. Germline loops: CDR1 SGHDT, CDR2 YYEEEE. CDR3 DNA: TGTGCCAGCAGCTTGGGACAGGGGGTCACTGAAGCTTTCTTT. Its translation: CASSLGQGVTEAFF.

This clonotype was recorded at least ten times. This chain uses TRBV27 with TRBJ1-6, with 8 nucleotides matching TRBD1. CDR1 is MNHEY, CDR2 SMNVEV, per germline (reference sequence). The CDR3 is 16 amino acids. Trimming took 6 bases from V and 6 from J; bases not matched to a gene: 10. The CDR3 loop reads CASSNIRDRGNSPLHF. The CDR3 DNA sequence: TGTGCCAGCAGCAACATTCGCGACAGGGGTAATTCACCCCTCCACTTT.

This clonotype was found a few times. A much larger clone differs from this one at a single base, so this may be a read error. The genes are TRBV10-3 and TRBJ2-5; D is possibly TRBD2 (7 bases). V lost 11 bases to trimming and J lost 4 bases, with 17 bases between them. The CDR3 runs 13 residues. Per germline, CDR1 ENHRY and CDR2 SYGVKD. CDR3 loop: CASRGAGGETQYF. Here the CDR3 DNA reads TGTGCCTCACGGGGGGCGGGTGGAGAGACCCAGTACTTC.

This clonotype was seen ten or more times. This chain links TRBV6-1 with TRBJ2-7, with 10 bases matching TRBD1. The CDR3 covers 15 residues. V shed 2 bases, J shed 2 bases, and the junction held 3 bases outside the gene matches. Germline CDR1 is MNHNS and CDR2 is SASEGT. CDR3 residues: CASSEIGTGAYEQYF. As DNA, the CDR3 is TGTGCCAGCAGTGAAATAGGGACAGGGGCCTACGAGCAGTACTTC.

This clonotype showed up many times. This chain uses TRBV28 with TRBJ2-2, with D possibly matching TRBD2 (5 bases). CDR1 and CDR2 (germline): MDHEN, SYDVKM. CDR3 size: 14 residues. Between the trimmed V and J ends, which lost 2 bases and 4 bases, there was a span of 8 bases. The CDR3 protein is CASSLMRVTGELFF. The DNA of the CDR3 is TGTGCCAGCAGTTTAATGAGGGTCACCGGGGAGCTGTTTTTT.

The chain combines TRBV5-6 with TRBJ1-3, with D hard to call. This CDR3 is built from 13 residues. V lost 4 bases, J lost 1 base, and 6 bases lay in between. Germline CDR1 and CDR2: SGHDT and YYEEEE. The CDR3 DNA is TGTGCCAGCAGCGAAGGATCTGGAAACACCATATATTTT. It specifies CASSEGSGNTIYF.

This clonotype was seen many times. J is TRBJ2-5 and V is TRBV13, with D possibly TRBD2 on 6 matching bases. V dropped 11 bases and J dropped 10 bases, with 17 bases sitting between them. The CDR3 length is 11 residues. Germline V lookup: CDR1 PRHDT, CDR2 FYEKMQ (reference sequence). Here the CDR3 reads CASGSGSGQYF. CDR3 coding DNA: TGTGCCTCCGGGAGTGGGAGTGGCCAGTACTTC.

This clonotype occurred a few times. The chain carries TRBV16 and TRBJ1-3, with a tentative D call TRBD1 (6 bases). Germline values: CDR1 KGHSY, CDR2 FQNENV. V was trimmed by 0 bases and J by 0 bases, leaving 9 bases between them. The CDR3 totals 16 residues. CDR3 coding DNA: TGTGCCAGCAGCCAATCGGGGGCCGGCTCTGGAAACACCATATATTTT. Encoded protein: CASSQSGAGSGNTIYF.

In this sample, this clonotype turned up many times. This chain links TRBV18 with TRBJ2-5; the D is unclear. V gave up 3 bases and J gave up 5 bases, with 13 bases separating them. CDR1 is KGHSH and CDR2 is LQKENI in the germline V gene. The CDR3 has 14 residues. The CDR3 loop is CASSPLGQFETQYF. In DNA, the CDR3 is TGTGCCAGCTCACCCCTTGGGCAATTCGAGACCCAGTACTTC.